One sample yielded the 9 T cell receptor beta chains listed below, sequenced in a study of shared clonotypes between healthy human individuals. Only in-frame clones appear in the TCRdb table, and some are missing; sequencing was by immunoSEQ multiplex PCR. The sample lists more than 900,000 clones, around three quarters seen once, with roughly 0.62% in the top ten. The sequenced sample was memory CD4+ T cells from PBMCs. Subset noted: CD45RA-negative fraction. The origin of the receptors is a man aged 18 to 29 in good health. Some clones in this sample may be carry-over from other donors' samples.

V is TRBV5-1 and J is TRBJ2-1, with D possibly TRBD2 on 6 matching bases. The CDR3 length is 15 residues. Trimming removed 0 bases at V and 3 bases at J, with 10 bases between. Germline CDR1 SGHRS, CDR2 YFSETQ. The chain's CDR3 is CASSLGQDYYNEQFF. The CDR3 nucleotides are TGCGCCAGCAGCTTGGGTCAGGACTACTACAATGAGCAGTTCTTC.

This chain links TRBV28 with TRBJ2-4, with D possibly matching TRBD1 (5 bases). The CDR3 totals 12 residues. Germline CDR1 reads MDHEN; CDR2 reads SYDVKM. V shed 2 bases and J shed 7 bases, with 6 bases lying between them. CDR3 nucleotides: TGTGCCAGCAGTTTAAAGGGGAACATTCAGTACTTC. Residues: CASSLKGNIQYF.

V gene TRBV19 combines with J gene TRBJ1-2, with no clear D. Germline V gene lookup returns CDR1 LNHDA and CDR2 SQIVND (reference sequence). The CDR3 contains 14 residues. Trimming removed 7 bases from V and 8 bases from J, with 20 bases in between. The CDR3 sequence: CASTKRPGLEGYTF. In nucleotides, the CDR3 is TGTGCCAGTACCAAAAGGCCCGGGCTAGAGGGCTACACCTTC.

The chain employs TRBV29-1 and TRBJ1-2, with D possibly TRBD1 on 5 matching bases. This CDR3 is 11 amino acids long. Trimming stripped 7 bases from V and 8 bases from J, with 14 bases between. The germline CDR1 and CDR2 sequences are SQVTM and ANQGSEA. The CDR3 DNA is TGCAGCGGACGTCGGGACGCCGGCTACACCTTC. It yields the protein CSGRRDAGYTF.

The chain carries TRBV30 and TRBJ1-2; D gene ambiguous. V was trimmed by 1 base and J by 6 bases, leaving 9 bases between them. The CDR3 totals 12 residues. Germline V gene lookup returns CDR1 GTSNPN and CDR2 SVGIG (reference sequence). The CDR3 loop is CAWSAKAHGYTF. CDR3 coding DNA: TGTGCCTGGAGTGCCAAGGCCCATGGCTACACCTTC.

On this clone itself: With a much larger clone just one base away, this may be a read error. Other DNA sequences in this sample translate to the same CDR3. This chain joins TRBV5-6 and TRBJ2-5, with D hard to call. The CDR3 has 13 amino acids. Trimming stripped 2 bases from V and 1 base from J, with 6 bases between. Looked up from germline, CDR1 is SGHDT and CDR2 is YYEEEE. CDR3: CASSLGLQETQYF. The CDR3 DNA is TGTGCCAGCAGCTTAGGGCTCCAAGAGACCCAGTACTTC.

V gene TRBV7-8 combines with J gene TRBJ2-7; unclear D gene. Germline-derived CDR1 and CDR2 are SGHVS and FQNEAQ. The V gene lost 1 base and the J gene lost 5 bases, with 6 bases spanning the gap. The CDR3 runs to 12 residues. This CDR3 is CASSLGVHEQYF. Written as DNA, the CDR3 is TGTGCCAGCAGCTTAGGAGTCCACGAGCAGTACTTC.

The CDR3: CASSLLALATDTQYF. The CDR3 DNA reads TGTGCCAGCAGCTTACTAGCGCTCGCCACAGATACGCAGTATTTT. This chain connects TRBV7-9 to TRBJ2-3, with D perhaps matching TRBD2 (6 bases). CDR3 length equals 15 residues. Germline assignment: CDR1 SEHNR and CDR2 FQNEAQ (reference sequence). V was pared by 2 bases and J by 2 bases, with 11 bases between. Full variable domain (remainder filled in from reference TRBV7-9 and TRBJ2-3): DTGVSQNPRHKITKRGQNVTFRCDPISEHNRLYWYRQTLGQGPEFLTYFQNEAQLEKSRLLSDRFSAERPKGSFSTLEIQRTEQGDSAMYLCASSLLALATDTQYFGPGTRLTVL.

With respect to this clone: Other DNA sequences from this sample encode an identical CDR3 as well. The rearrangement joins TRBV20-1 to TRBJ2-7; D uncertain. V gave up 1 base and J gave up 5 bases, with 6 bases separating them. Looked up from germline, CDR1 is DFQATT and CDR2 is SNEGSKA (reference sequence). The CDR3 is 11 residues long. CDR3 loop: CSARVPDEQYF. The CDR3 DNA reads TGCAGTGCTAGAGTACCCGACGAGCAGTACTTC.